One and the same sample provided the 22 T cell receptor beta chains below, sequenced in a study of cytotoxic CD8 clonotypes in ibrutinib-treated CLL. Libraries were prepared by immunoSEQ multiplex PCR; TCRdb keeps only in-frame clonotypes and omits some of them. Among about 300,000 clones, 67% were seen once, and the ten largest hold about 6.7%. Sequenced material: PBMCs, taken after 36 months of ibrutinib treatment. All receptors derive from a human donor with chronic lymphocytic leukemia.

This clone was detected a few times. V usage is TRBV7-9 and J usage is TRBJ2-7, with 7 bases identical to TRBD1. V shed 5 bases and J 3 bases; nucleotides not matched to a gene: 10. This CDR3 has 15 residues. Germline V CDR1 and CDR2: SEHNR, FQNEAQ (reference sequence). The CDR3 sequence: CASSPPNWDSYEQYF. The CDR3 nucleotides read TGTGCCAGCAGCCCGCCGAACTGGGACAGCTACGAGCAGTACTTC. Together with reference TRBV7-9 and TRBJ2-7, the CDR3 gives the full variable domain: DTGVSQNPRHKITKRGQNVTFRCDPISEHNRLYWYRQTLGQGPEFLTYFQNEAQLEKSRLLSDRFSAERPKGSFSTLEIQRTEQGDSAMYLCASSPPNWDSYEQYFGPGTRLTVT.

The chain recombines TRBV6-5 with TRBJ2-7; maybe TRBD1 (5 bases). V was trimmed by 6 bases and J by 4 bases, leaving 16 bases between them. Germline V gene data show CDR1 as MNHEY and CDR2 as SVGAGI. This CDR3 comprises 14 residues. This CDR3 is CASRRQQMAYEQYF. In DNA form, the CDR3 reads TGTGCCAGCAGGAGACAGCAAATGGCGTACGAGCAGTACTTC.

V is TRBV14 and J is TRBJ2-7; TRBD1 is a possible D gene (5 bases). The CDR3 has 14 residues. Germline CDR1 SGHDN, CDR2 FVKESK. Trimming took off 2 bases at V and 5 bases at J, with 13 bases between the two ends. CDR3 loop: CASSQIQGSDEQYF. CDR3 nucleotides: TGTGCCAGCAGCCAAATCCAGGGTTCAGACGAGCAGTACTTC. The full variable domain, with the rest looked up from reference TRBV14 and TRBJ2-7, is EAGVTQFPSHSVIEKGQTVTLRCDPISGHDNLYWYRRVMGKEIKFLLHFVKESKQDESGMPNNRFLAERTGGTYSTLKVQPAELEDSGVYFCASSQIQGSDEQYFGPGTRLTVT.

A few counts support this clone. CDR3 in DNA: TGCGCCAGCAGCTTCGCAGGGCAAGAGACCCAGTACTTC. Protein sequence: CASSFAGQETQYF. This chain links TRBV5-1 with TRBJ2-5; the D gene is possibly TRBD1 (5 bases). Trimming pared 2 bases from V and 2 bases from J, leaving 7 bases between. CDR1 and CDR2 (germline): SGHRS, YFSETQ. The CDR3 runs to 13 residues.

This CDR3 reads CASSLAPRMKETQYF. CDR3 nucleotides: TGTGCCAGCAGCTTAGCGCCCCGGATGAAAGAGACCCAGTACTTC. This chain links TRBV7-9 with TRBJ2-5, with D unresolved. The CDR3 spans 15 residues. Trimming cost V 0 bases and J 3 bases, with 11 bases left between them. Germline-derived CDR1 and CDR2 are SEHNR and FQNEAQ (reference sequence). Full variable domain (remainder filled in from reference TRBV7-9 and TRBJ2-5): DTGVSQNPRHKITKRGQNVTFRCDPISEHNRLYWYRQTLGQGPEFLTYFQNEAQLEKSRLLSDRFSAERPKGSFSTLEIQRTEQGDSAMYLCASSLAPRMKETQYFGPGTRLLVL.

This clone was counted a single time. The chain couples TRBV10-3 to TRBJ1-5; 7 positions match TRBD1. The J segment lost 5 bases and the V segment lost 6 bases, leaving 4 bases of the junction unmatched. CDR1 ENHRY and CDR2 SYGVKD come from the germline V gene. This CDR3 is built from 13 residues. The CDR3 nucleotides read TGTGCCATCAGCGGGACAGTGCATCAGCCCCAGCATTTT. It codes for CAISGTVHQPQHF.

This clone appeared once. The V and J genes are TRBV11-3 and TRBJ2-5, with D maybe TRBD2 (6 bases). Per germline, CDR1 SGHNT and CDR2 YENEEA. This CDR3 contains 13 residues. The germline V and J ends were trimmed by 5 bases and 1 base, with 8 bases remaining between them. CDR3 bases: TGTGCCAGCAGCCGGGAGACCCAAGAGACCCAGTACTTC. This translates into CASSRETQETQYF.

The chain employs TRBV2 and TRBJ1-5; possibly TRBD1 for D (6 bases). With 8 bases removed from V and 3 bases from J, the gap between germline ends came to 11 bases. Per the germline V gene, CDR1 is SNHLY and CDR2 is FYNNEI. The CDR3 sequence is 13 residues long. CDR3 nucleotides: TGTGCCAGCGCCGGACAGATCAATCAGCCCCAGCATTTT. The encoded protein is CASAGQINQPQHF. The variable domain in full, completed from reference TRBV2 and TRBJ1-5, reads EPEVTQTPSHQVTQMGQEVILRCVPISNHLYFYWYRQILGQKVEFLVSFYNNEISEKSEIFDDQFSVERPDGSNFTLKIRSTKLEDSAMYFCASAGQINQPQHFGDGTRLSIL.

This clone appeared a few times. CDR3 loop: CASSQDWTGANTNTDTQYF. CDR3 bases: TGTGCCAGCAGCCAAGATTGGACAGGGGCGAATACTAACACAGATACGCAGTATTTT. The V and J genes are TRBV14 and TRBJ2-3; 9 nucleotides match TRBD1. CDR3 length: 19 residues. V trimming: 0 bases; J trimming: 2 bases; junction bases outside the gene matches: 12. Germline CDR1 and CDR2: SGHDN and FVKESK.

The rearrangement joins TRBV1 to TRBJ2-7; TRBD1, the D gene given by the table, was not confirmed from the DNA. TRBV1 is termed a pseudogene. The CDR3 totals 15 residues. DNA of the CDR3: TGCACCAGCAGCCAAGTTCTACAGAAGCACTACGAGCAGTACTTC. Translation gives CTSSQVLQKHYEQYF.

In this sample, this clone turned up a few times. The rearrangement links TRBV27 to TRBJ1-5; D remains unclear. Germline assignment: CDR1 MNHEY and CDR2 SMNVEV (reference sequence). This CDR3 spans 12 amino acids. Trimming cost V 5 bases and J 0 bases, with 2 bases left between them. CDR3 in amino acids: CASSPSNQPQHF. The DNA for the CDR3 is TGTGCCAGCAGTCCTAGCAATCAGCCCCAGCATTTT.

This clone is a singleton in its sample. CDR3 in amino acids: CASSPRGHNYEQYF. The CDR3 region has the DNA TGCGCCAGCAGCCCGCGGGGCCATAACTACGAGCAGTACTTC. This chain connects TRBV4-1 to TRBJ2-7; a weak D match, TRBD2 (6 bases). CDR1 is MGHRA, CDR2 YSYEKL, per germline. Deletions cut 4 bases from V and 3 bases from J, with 13 bases between. The CDR3 extends over 14 amino acids.

V gene TRBV4-1 combines with J gene TRBJ2-1; a weak D match, TRBD1 (5 bases). Germline V gives CDR1 MGHRA, CDR2 YSYEKL. The CDR3 covers 13 residues. Between the trimmed V and J ends, which lost 6 bases and 7 bases, there was a span of 13 bases. For the CDR3, the DNA is TGCGCCAGCAGTTCCCCAGGGAAAAATGAGCAGTTCTTC. Amino acid sequence: CASSSPGKNEQFF.

A note on this clone: At the DNA level, this CDR3 is encoded by other sequences in the same sample as well. This rearrangement joins TRBV27 to TRBJ2-7; TRBD2 matches at 7 bases. J was trimmed by 4 bases and V by 6 bases; bases with no gene match: 3. From germline, CDR1 is MNHEY and CDR2 SMNVEV (reference sequence). The CDR3 is made up of 12 amino acids. The CDR3 spells CASSPGGYEQYF. The DNA for the CDR3 is TGTGCCAGCAGCCCCGGGGGGTACGAGCAGTACTTC.

Comment on this clone: Other nucleotide sequences from this sample produce the same CDR3. The chain links TRBV4-3 to TRBJ2-7; 9 nucleotides line up with TRBD1. The CDR3 is made up of 13 amino acids. V was clipped by 3 bases and J by 5 bases; unmatched bases: 2. The germline V gene encodes CDR1 LGHNA and CDR2 YSLEER. The CDR3 DNA reads as TGCGCCAGCAGCCAGGGACAGGGTCACGAGCAGTACTTC. Translating gives CASSQGQGHEQYF.

This clone was recorded many times. The chain links TRBV7-6 to TRBJ1-5, with unresolved D. Trimming left V 1 base short and J 7 bases short, with 11 bases between. Germline V gives CDR1 SGHVS, CDR2 FNYEAQ. CDR3 length: 14 amino acids. CDR3 loop: CASSLVTGGQPQHF. Written as DNA, the CDR3 is TGTGCCAGCAGCTTAGTGACCGGAGGGCAGCCCCAGCATTTT.

The V and J genes are TRBV5-1 and TRBJ1-1; D gene unclear. CDR1 and CDR2 (germline): SGHRS, YFSETQ. The CDR3 covers 12 residues. V was shortened by 8 bases and J by 3 bases, with 11 bases between the two germline ends. Here the CDR3 DNA reads TGCGCCAGTGGAGAAGCCCACACTGAAGCTTTCTTT. Its translation is CASGEAHTEAFF.

This chain joins TRBV19 and TRBJ2-1; TRBD1 matches 9 bases. CDR3 length: 15 amino acids. J gave up 6 bases and V 2 bases, and 5 bases lay outside the gene matches. CDR1 and CDR2 from the germline V gene are LNHDA and SQIVND (reference sequence). The CDR3 loop reads CASSIRQGGINEQFF. As DNA, the CDR3 is TGTGCCAGTAGTATAAGACAGGGGGGGATCAATGAGCAGTTCTTC.

The J gene is TRBJ2-1, the V gene TRBV5-3, with 8 bases identical to TRBD2. TRBV5-3 is noted as an ORF with a role that remains uncertain. The CDR3 spans 17 residues. With 1 base clipped from V and 3 bases from J, the junction kept 9 bases outside the gene matches. The CDR3 bases are TGTGCCAGAAGCTTGAGTCCTAGCGGGTACCTCTACAATGAGCAGTTCTTC. The encoded protein is CARSLSPSGYLYNEQFF.

V gene TRBV6-5 combines with J gene TRBJ1-2; no clear D gene. Germline V CDR1 and CDR2: MNHEY, SVGAGI. This CDR3 is built from 11 residues. The V gene lost 3 bases and the J gene lost 9 bases, with 8 bases spanning the gap. CDR3 residues: CASSYSGSYTF. CDR3 nucleotide sequence: TGTGCCAGCAGTTATTCCGGAAGCTACACCTTC.

This chain joins TRBV19 and TRBJ1-1; TRBD1 aligns across 7 bases. V was pared by 3 bases and J by 5 bases, with 12 bases of the junction left unmatched. CDR3 length: 16 residues. In germline, CDR1 is LNHDA, CDR2 SQIVND (reference sequence). CDR3 sequence: CASSILMYSGGTEAFF. The CDR3 nucleotides are TGTGCCAGTAGTATCCTAATGTACTCAGGGGGGACTGAAGCTTTCTTT. Full variable domain (rest looked up from reference TRBV19 and TRBJ1-1): DGGITQSPKYLFRKEGQNVTLSCEQNLNHDAMYWYRQDPGQGLRLIYYSQIVNDFQKGDIAEGYSVSREKKESFPLTVTSAQKNPTAFYLCASSILMYSGGTEAFFGQGTRLTVV.

The genes are TRBV7-6 and TRBJ2-7, with 10 bases lining up with TRBD1. The ends lost 4 bases at V and 7 bases at J; junction bases unmatched: 10. Per germline, CDR1 SGHVS and CDR2 FNYEAQ. The CDR3 extends over 15 amino acids. The CDR3 region is CASSSIIRGQGEQYF. The CDR3 DNA follows: TGTGCCAGCAGCTCTATCATCAGGGGACAGGGGGAGCAGTACTTC.